The source of this TCR beta chain is a study of T-cell reconstitution after alpha-beta-depleted transplantation in children listed by TCRdb under 2016. As for the study more broadly: Using TCR repertoire profiling, the study followed T-cell immune reconstitution in a quantitative way in children after TCRalphabeta/CD19-depleted allogeneic hematopoietic cell transplantation.

A remark on this clonotype: The antigen it recognizes is unknown. No base-level quality is on record; no much larger clone is a single base apart.

In the germline V gene, CDR1 corresponds to SGHRS and CDR2 to YFSETQ. The CDR3 covers 15 residues, taking in both the cysteine and the phenylalanine. Here the CDR3 DNA is all that survives: 45 bases in frame from base 1. Germline trimming: 0 bases from V, 4 bases from J; junction bases outside gene matches: 3. The library came from PCR. The reads were generated on an Illumina HiSeq 2500. Molecular barcoding was employed in the preparation of TCR libraries, with unique molecular identifiers being used to normalize TCRbeta repertoire quantification. Starting from the raw public reads, TCRdb applied fastp trimming at Q25, assembled clones with MiXCR and retained in-frame beta chains. Rows matching on CDR3 protein sequence are summarized as one entry with the most common DNA and genes. The sample table lists about 600,000 distinct CDR3 sequences, over 9.5% of them with a count of one. The biggest ten clones account for about 4.2% of the sample.

The sample was PBMCs from the stem cell graft donor, taken from the stem cell graft. Recombination connected TRBV5-1 to TRBJ1-5; a stretch of 8 junction bases matches TRBD1. This sequence was found in a human donor who donated a stem cell graft to a child with acute myeloid leukemia. The base sequence is TGCGCCAGCAGCTTGGGACAGGGGCTTAATCAGCCCCAGCATTTT. This sequence encodes CASSLGQGLNQPQHF.